The TCR beta chain under discussion was sequenced for a study of T cell responses to AZD1222 COVID-19 vaccine. Findings of the study overall: Females outnumbered males among donors, who were mostly white British; clonal diversity was possibly underestimated. Baseline seropositives among AZD1222 recipients totaled only five to seven.

Using immunoSEQ multiplex PCR, the repertoire was profiled, and TCRdb retains in-frame clones only, with some absent. The sample has around 130,000 clones; 94% are singletons. Details on this clone: Antigen specificity is unknown.

The sequences come from peripheral blood, collected on day 0 of AZD1222 vaccination. This TCR came from an adult in good health.

The CDR3 coding sequence is TGTGCCAGCGCCTTAGGCCCCCGCACTGAAGCTTTCTTT. It is translated as CASALGPRTEAFF. The chain carries TRBV6-5 and TRBJ1-1; D gene unclear. The germline V gene has CDR1 MNHEY and CDR2 SVGAGI. This CDR3 contains 13 residues. Trimming cost V 8 bases and J 4 bases, with 14 bases left between them.